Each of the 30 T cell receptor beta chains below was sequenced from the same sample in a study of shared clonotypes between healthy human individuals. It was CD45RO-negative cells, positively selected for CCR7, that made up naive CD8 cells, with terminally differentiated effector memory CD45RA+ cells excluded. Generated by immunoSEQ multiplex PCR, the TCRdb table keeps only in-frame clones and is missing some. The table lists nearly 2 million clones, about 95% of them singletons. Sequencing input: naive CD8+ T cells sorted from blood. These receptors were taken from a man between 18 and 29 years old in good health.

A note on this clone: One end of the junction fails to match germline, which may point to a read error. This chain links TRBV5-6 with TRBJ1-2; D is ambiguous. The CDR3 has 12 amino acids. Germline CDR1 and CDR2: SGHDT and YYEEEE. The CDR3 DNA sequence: TGTGCCAGCAGCCCGGGTAGCGGGGAGTCATTCTTC. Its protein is CASSPGSGESFF.

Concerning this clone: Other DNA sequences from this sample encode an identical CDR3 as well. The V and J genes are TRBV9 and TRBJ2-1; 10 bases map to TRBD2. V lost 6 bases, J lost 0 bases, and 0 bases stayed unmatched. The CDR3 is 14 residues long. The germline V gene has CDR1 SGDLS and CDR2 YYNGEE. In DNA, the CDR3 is TGTGCCAGCACTAGCGGGAGCTCCTACAATGAGCAGTTCTTC. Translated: CASTSGSSYNEQFF.

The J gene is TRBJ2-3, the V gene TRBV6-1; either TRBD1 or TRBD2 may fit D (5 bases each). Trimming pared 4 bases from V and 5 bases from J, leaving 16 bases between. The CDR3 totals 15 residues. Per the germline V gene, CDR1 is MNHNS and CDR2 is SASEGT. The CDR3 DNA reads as TGTGCCAGCAGTGGATGGAGAGGGGTGGTAGATACGCAGTATTTT. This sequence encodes CASSGWRGVVDTQYF.

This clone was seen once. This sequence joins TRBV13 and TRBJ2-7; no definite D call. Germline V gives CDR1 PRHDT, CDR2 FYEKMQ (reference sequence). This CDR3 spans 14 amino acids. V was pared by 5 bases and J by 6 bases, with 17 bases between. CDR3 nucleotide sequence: TGTGCCAGCAGCGCCGCACCCGGTACCTCCGAGCAGTACTTC. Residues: CASSAAPGTSEQYF.

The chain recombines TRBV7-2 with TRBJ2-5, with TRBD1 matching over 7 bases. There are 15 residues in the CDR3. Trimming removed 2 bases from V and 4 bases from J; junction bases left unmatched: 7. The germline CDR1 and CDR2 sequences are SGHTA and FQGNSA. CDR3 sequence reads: CASSLQGTGAETQYF. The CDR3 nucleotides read TGTGCCAGCAGCTTACAAGGAACAGGGGCAGAGACCCAGTACTTC.

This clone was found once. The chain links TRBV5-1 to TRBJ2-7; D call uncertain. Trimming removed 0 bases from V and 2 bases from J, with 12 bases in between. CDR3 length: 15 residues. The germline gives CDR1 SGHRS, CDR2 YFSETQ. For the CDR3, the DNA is TGCGCCAGCAGCTTGGCGCTGGACGGTGCCTACGAGCAGTACTTC. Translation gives CASSLALDGAYEQYF.

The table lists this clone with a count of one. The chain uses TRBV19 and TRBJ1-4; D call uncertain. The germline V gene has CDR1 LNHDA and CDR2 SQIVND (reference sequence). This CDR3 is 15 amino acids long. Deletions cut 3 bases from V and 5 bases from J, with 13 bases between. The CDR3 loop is CASSIRSSTNEKLFF. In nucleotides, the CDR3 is TGTGCCAGTAGTATCCGCAGCTCTACGAATGAAAAACTGTTTTTT.

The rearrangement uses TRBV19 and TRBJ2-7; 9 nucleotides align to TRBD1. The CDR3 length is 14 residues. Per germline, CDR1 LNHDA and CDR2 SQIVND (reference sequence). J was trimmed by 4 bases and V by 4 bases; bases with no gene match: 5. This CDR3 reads CASSKWTGDYEQYF. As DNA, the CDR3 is TGTGCCAGTAGTAAATGGACAGGGGATTACGAGCAGTACTTC.

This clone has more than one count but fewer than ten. CDR3 sequence: CASSLDSQETQYF. For the CDR3, the DNA is TGTGCCAGCAGCTTGGACAGCCAAGAGACCCAGTACTTC. The rearrangement uses TRBV5-4 and TRBJ2-5; D not certain. The CDR3 is made up of 13 amino acids. V lost 0 bases and J lost 1, with 4 bases in between. Germline loops: CDR1 SGHNT, CDR2 YYREEE (reference sequence).

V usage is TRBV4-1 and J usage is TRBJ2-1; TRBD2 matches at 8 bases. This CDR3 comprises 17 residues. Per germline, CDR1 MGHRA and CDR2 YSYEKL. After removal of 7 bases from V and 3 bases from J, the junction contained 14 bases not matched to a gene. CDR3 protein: CASTPHLLAGIYNEQFF. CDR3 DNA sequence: TGCGCCAGCACCCCGCACCTCCTAGCGGGCATCTACAATGAGCAGTTCTTC.

CDR3 sequence reads: CASSHGPKHEQYF. CDR3 DNA sequence: TGTGCCAGCAGCCATGGGCCCAAACACGAGCAGTACTTC. The rearrangement uses TRBV7-6 and TRBJ2-7; D not resolved. The V gene lost 5 bases and the J gene lost 5 bases, with 13 bases spanning the gap. The germline gives CDR1 SGHVS, CDR2 FNYEAQ. The CDR3 spans 13 residues.

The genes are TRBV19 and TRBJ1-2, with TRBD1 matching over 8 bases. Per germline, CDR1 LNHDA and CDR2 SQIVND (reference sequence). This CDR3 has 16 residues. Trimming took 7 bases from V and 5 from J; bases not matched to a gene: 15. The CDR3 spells CASNLNNEGQDYGYTF. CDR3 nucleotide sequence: TGTGCCAGTAACCTAAACAATGAGGGACAGGATTATGGCTACACCTTC.

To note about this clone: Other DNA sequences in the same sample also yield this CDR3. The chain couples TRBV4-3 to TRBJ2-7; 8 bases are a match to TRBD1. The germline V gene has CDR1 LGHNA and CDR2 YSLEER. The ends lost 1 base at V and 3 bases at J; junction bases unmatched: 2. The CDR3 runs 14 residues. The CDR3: CASSQGQGSYEQYF. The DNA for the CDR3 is TGCGCCAGCAGCCAAGGACAGGGGAGCTACGAGCAGTACTTC.

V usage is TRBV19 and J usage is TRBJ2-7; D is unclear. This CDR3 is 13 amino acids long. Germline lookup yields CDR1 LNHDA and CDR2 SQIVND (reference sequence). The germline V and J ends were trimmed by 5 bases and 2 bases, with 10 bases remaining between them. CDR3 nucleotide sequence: TGTGCCAGTAGTTCCAAAGTTGCCTACGAGCAGTACTTC. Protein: CASSSKVAYEQYF.

The CDR3 DNA reads TGTGCCAGCAGCTCCTTTGACAGGGCGAGCTCCTACGAGCAGTACTTC. Translating gives CASSSFDRASSYEQYF. The chain has TRBV7-9 and TRBJ2-7; TRBD1 agrees at 7 bases. From germline, CDR1 is SEHNR and CDR2 FQNEAQ (reference sequence). J gave up 0 bases and V 4 bases, and 9 bases lay outside the gene matches. This CDR3 is 16 amino acids long.

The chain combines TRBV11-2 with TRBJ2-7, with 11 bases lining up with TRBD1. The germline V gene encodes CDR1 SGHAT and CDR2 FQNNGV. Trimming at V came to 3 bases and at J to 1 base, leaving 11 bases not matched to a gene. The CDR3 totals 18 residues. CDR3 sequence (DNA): TGTGCCAGCAGCTTTCCGGACAGGGGGCCTTTAGAATCCTACGAGCAGTACTTC. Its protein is CASSFPDRGPLESYEQYF. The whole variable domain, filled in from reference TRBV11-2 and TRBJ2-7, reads EAGVAQSPRYKIIEKRQSVAFWCNPISGHATLYWYQQILGQGPKLLIQFQNNGVVDDSQLPKDRFSAERLKGVDSTLKIQPAKLEDSAVYLCASSFPDRGPLESYEQYFGPGTRLTVT.

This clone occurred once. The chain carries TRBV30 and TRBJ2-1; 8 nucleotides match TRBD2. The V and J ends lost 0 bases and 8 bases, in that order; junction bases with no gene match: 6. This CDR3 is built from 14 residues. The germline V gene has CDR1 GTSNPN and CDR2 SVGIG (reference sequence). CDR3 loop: CAWSVAGARDEQFF. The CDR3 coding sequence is TGTGCCTGGAGTGTAGCGGGGGCACGGGATGAGCAGTTCTTC.

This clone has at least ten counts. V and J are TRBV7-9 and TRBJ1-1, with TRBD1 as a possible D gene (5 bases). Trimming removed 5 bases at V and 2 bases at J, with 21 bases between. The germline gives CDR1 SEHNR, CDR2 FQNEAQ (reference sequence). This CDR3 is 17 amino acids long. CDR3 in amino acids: CASSPAAGREENTEAFF. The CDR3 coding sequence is TGTGCCAGCAGCCCAGCCGCGGGACGAGAAGAAAACACTGAAGCTTTCTTT.

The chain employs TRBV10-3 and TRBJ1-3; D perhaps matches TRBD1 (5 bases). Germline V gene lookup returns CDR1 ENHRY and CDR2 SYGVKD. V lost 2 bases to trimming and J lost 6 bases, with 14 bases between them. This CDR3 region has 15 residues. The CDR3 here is CAISEAGTGLNTIYF. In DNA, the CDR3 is TGTGCCATCAGTGAGGCAGGGACGGGGTTAAACACCATATATTTT.

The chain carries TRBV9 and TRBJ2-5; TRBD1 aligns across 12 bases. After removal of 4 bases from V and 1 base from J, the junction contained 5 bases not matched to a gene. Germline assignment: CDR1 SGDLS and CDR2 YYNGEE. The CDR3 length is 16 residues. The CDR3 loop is CASSPRDRGPQETQYF. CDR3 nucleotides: TGTGCCAGCAGCCCCCGGGACAGGGGGCCCCAAGAGACCCAGTACTTC.

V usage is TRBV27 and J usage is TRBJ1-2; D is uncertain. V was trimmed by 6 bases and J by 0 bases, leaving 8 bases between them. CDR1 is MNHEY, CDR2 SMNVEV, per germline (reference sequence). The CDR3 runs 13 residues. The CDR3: CASSDTPNYGYTF. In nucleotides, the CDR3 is TGTGCCAGCAGCGACACACCTAACTATGGCTACACCTTC.

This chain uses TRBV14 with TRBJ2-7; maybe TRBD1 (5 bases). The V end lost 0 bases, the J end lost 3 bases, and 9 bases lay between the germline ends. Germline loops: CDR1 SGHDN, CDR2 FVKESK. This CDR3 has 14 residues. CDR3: CASSQEGDDYEQYF. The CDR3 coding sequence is TGTGCCAGCAGCCAAGAAGGGGATGACTACGAGCAGTACTTC.

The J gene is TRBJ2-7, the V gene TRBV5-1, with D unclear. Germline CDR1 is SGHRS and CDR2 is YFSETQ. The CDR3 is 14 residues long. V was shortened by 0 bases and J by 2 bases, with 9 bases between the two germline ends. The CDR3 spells CASSLELQTYEQYF. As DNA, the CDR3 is TGCGCCAGCAGCTTGGAACTCCAAACCTACGAGCAGTACTTC.

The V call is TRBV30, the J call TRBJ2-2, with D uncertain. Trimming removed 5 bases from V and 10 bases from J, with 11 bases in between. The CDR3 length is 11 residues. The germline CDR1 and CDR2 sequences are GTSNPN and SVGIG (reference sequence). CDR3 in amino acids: CAWGEAVELFF. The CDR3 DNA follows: TGTGCCTGGGGCGAGGCCGTGGAGCTGTTTTTT.

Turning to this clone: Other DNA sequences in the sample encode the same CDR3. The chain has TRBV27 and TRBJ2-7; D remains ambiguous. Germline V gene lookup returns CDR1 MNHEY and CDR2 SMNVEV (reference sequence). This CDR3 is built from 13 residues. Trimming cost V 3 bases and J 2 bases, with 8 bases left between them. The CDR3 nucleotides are TGTGCCAGCAGTTTCCGCGACGCCTACGAGCAGTACTTC. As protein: CASSFRDAYEQYF.

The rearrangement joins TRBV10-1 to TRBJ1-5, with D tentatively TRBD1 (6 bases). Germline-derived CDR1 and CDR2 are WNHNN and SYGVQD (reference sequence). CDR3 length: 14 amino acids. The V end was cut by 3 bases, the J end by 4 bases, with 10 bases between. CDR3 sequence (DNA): TGCGCCAGCAGTGAAGGGGGAGAGAATCAGCCCCAGCATTTT. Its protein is CASSEGGENQPQHF.

Here the CDR3 reads CASSLVSGGQDTQYF. The CDR3 DNA follows: TGTGCCAGCAGCTTAGTTTCGGGGGGTCAAGATACGCAGTATTTT. The genes are TRBV7-9 and TRBJ2-3, with 7 bases matching TRBD2. Looked up from germline, CDR1 is SEHNR and CDR2 is FQNEAQ (reference sequence). This CDR3 has 15 amino acids. V lost 1 base, J lost 5 bases, and 6 bases stayed unmatched.

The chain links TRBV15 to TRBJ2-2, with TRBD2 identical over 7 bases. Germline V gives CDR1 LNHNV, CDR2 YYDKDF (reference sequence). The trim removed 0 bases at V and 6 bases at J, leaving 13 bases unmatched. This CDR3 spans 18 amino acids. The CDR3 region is CATSRDLQRGDEAGELFF. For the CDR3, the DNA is TGTGCCACCAGCAGAGATCTCCAACGGGGGGATGAGGCCGGGGAGCTGTTTTTT.

The CDR3 DNA follows: TGTGCCAGCATTTCTGCCCCAACATCTGCGGACTACACCTTC. Residues: CASISAPTSADYTF. This sequence joins TRBV2 and TRBJ1-2; D remains ambiguous. From germline, CDR1 is SNHLY and CDR2 FYNNEI. The V and J ends lost 7 bases and 10 bases respectively, with 22 bases between them. The CDR3 sequence is 14 residues long. The full variable domain, its missing parts supplied by reference TRBV2 and TRBJ1-2, is EPEVTQTPSHQVTQMGQEVILRCVPISNHLYFYWYRQILGQKVEFLVSFYNNEISEKSEIFDDQFSVERPDGSNFTLKIRSTKLEDSAMYFCASISAPTSADYTFGSGTRLTVV.

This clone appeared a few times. The CDR3 DNA is TGTGCCAATCCACGGGGGGACGGGAGAAACACTGAAGCTTTCTTT. It translates to CANPRGDGRNTEAFF. The chain uses TRBV19 and TRBJ1-1; tentatively, D is TRBD1 (5 bases). CDR3 length equals 15 residues. V was trimmed by 10 bases and J by 2 bases, leaving 20 bases between them. The germline V gene encodes CDR1 LNHDA and CDR2 SQIVND (reference sequence).